Presented here are 12 T cell receptor beta chains from one specimen sequenced in a study of CD8+ T cells in alopecia areata. cDNA prepared by RNA extraction and subsequent reverse transcription served as the template for sequencing. The repertoire was sequenced with immunoSEQ multiplex PCR; TCRdb's copy has only in-frame clones and lacks some. The repertoire includes 50,000 to 80,000 clones, 44% of them detected once, and roughly half sits in the top ten. The sequenced material came from NKG2D-low CD8+ T cells sorted from blood. These receptors were collected from a human donor with alopecia areata.

This clone was seen a handful of times. CDR3 in DNA: TGTGCCAGTAGTATTTATCAACCTTCCTACAATGAGCAGTTCTTC. The encoded protein is CASSIYQPSYNEQFF. The chain joins TRBV19 to TRBJ2-1; D unclear. V shed 3 bases and J shed 1 base, with 10 bases lying between them. This CDR3 comprises 15 residues. Per germline, CDR1 LNHDA and CDR2 SQIVND (reference sequence).

The chain has TRBV19 and TRBJ2-1; 8 bases line up with TRBD2. The germline V gene encodes CDR1 LNHDA and CDR2 SQIVND (reference sequence). Unmatched junction bases numbered 4, after V lost 9 bases and J lost 0 bases. The CDR3 covers 14 residues. The CDR3 sequence is CASSSGLSYNEQFF. CDR3 DNA sequence: TGTGCCAGCTCTAGCGGGCTCTCCTACAATGAGCAGTTCTTC.

This clone was recorded a few times. The gene calls are TRBV6-5 and TRBJ2-7; D might be TRBD1 (5 bases). Germline-derived CDR1 and CDR2 are MNHEY and SVGAGI. V was pared by 5 bases and J by 3 bases, with 8 bases between. There are 12 residues in the CDR3. Here the CDR3 reads CASSDDSYEQYF. The CDR3 DNA follows: TGTGCCAGCAGTGACGACAGCTACGAGCAGTACTTC.

This clone has only a few counts. The chain has TRBV7-9 and TRBJ2-3; D gene unclear. Looked up from germline, CDR1 is SEHNR and CDR2 is FQNEAQ (reference sequence). The V gene lost 1 base and the J gene lost 0 bases, with 8 bases spanning the gap. This CDR3 contains 15 residues. The CDR3 region is CASSLGPTSTDTQYF. In DNA, the CDR3 is TGTGCCAGCAGCTTAGGGCCAACTAGCACAGATACGCAGTATTTT.

The chain couples TRBV7-2 to TRBJ2-1; 8 bases map to TRBD2. With V trimmed by 8 bases and J by 6 bases, 9 bases remained unmatched. The CDR3 is 14 residues long. Germline V lookup: CDR1 SGHTA, CDR2 FQGNSA. CDR3 nucleotide sequence: TGTGCCAGCCAGACGGGGGGGCGGAGCAATGAGCAGTTCTTC. This sequence encodes CASQTGGRSNEQFF. Full variable domain (outside the CDR3, taken from reference TRBV7-2 and TRBJ2-1): GAGVSQSPSNKVTEKGKDVELRCDPISGHTALYWYRQSLGQGLEFLIYFQGNSAPDKSGLPSDRFSAERTGGSVSTLTIQRTQQEDSAVYLCASQTGGRSNEQFFGPGTRLTVL.

V usage is TRBV4-1 and J usage is TRBJ2-7; D gene unclear. CDR3 size: 13 residues. V dropped 6 bases and J dropped 6 bases, with 15 bases sitting between them. Germline CDR1 is MGHRA and CDR2 is YSYEKL. For the CDR3, the DNA is TGCGCCAGCAGTGAGAGGCTGCCGGCCGAGCAGTACTTC. It yields the protein CASSERLPAEQYF.

The chain employs TRBV13 and TRBJ2-1, with TRBD2 identical over 8 bases. The CDR3 loop spans 16 amino acids. The germline gives CDR1 PRHDT, CDR2 FYEKMQ (reference sequence). The V segment lost 5 bases and the J segment 9 bases; nucleotides outside the gene matches: 15. DNA for the CDR3: TGTGCCAGCAGCACCCCGAGCGGGGGCCCTTCACGTGAGCAGTTCTTC. This translates into CASSTPSGGPSREQFF. The full variable domain, its missing parts supplied by reference TRBV13 and TRBJ2-1, is AAGVIQSPRHLIKEKRETATLKCYPIPRHDTVYWYQQGPGQDPQFLISFYEKMQSDKGSIPDRFSAQQFSDYHSELNMSSLELGDSALYFCASSTPSGGPSREQFFGPGTRLTVL.

V is TRBV29-1 and J is TRBJ2-5; the D gene is possibly TRBD2 (5 bases). The ends were cut back, 3 bases at V and 13 bases at J, with 21 bases in the middle. The CDR3 is 13 amino acids. Germline values: CDR1 SQVTM, CDR2 ANQGSEA. The CDR3 loop reads CSVEIGVEVQPYF. The DNA of the CDR3 is TGCAGCGTTGAGATCGGAGTGGAGGTCCAACCGTACTTC.

The chain links TRBV4-2 to TRBJ1-2; TRBD1 aligns across 8 bases. The CDR3 covers 14 residues. Germline lookup yields CDR1 LGHNA and CDR2 YNFKEQ. Trimming at V came to 4 bases and at J to 6 bases, leaving 7 bases not matched to a gene. CDR3 sequence (DNA): TGTGCCAGCAGCCCCACAGGGGGACGGGATGGCTACACCTTC. Its protein is CASSPTGGRDGYTF.

The chain is built from TRBV27 and TRBJ2-1; unclear D gene. The CDR3 sequence is 15 residues long. Germline lookup yields CDR1 MNHEY and CDR2 SMNVEV (reference sequence). The V and J ends lost 2 bases and 4 bases respectively, with 12 bases between them. CDR3 coding DNA: TGTGCCAGCAGTTTAAGCAGGCCCATATACAATGAGCAGTTCTTC. It is translated as CASSLSRPIYNEQFF.

This chain joins TRBV7-9 and TRBJ2-7; D not certain. Per germline, CDR1 SEHNR and CDR2 FQNEAQ (reference sequence). The CDR3 is 12 amino acids. V shed 1 base and J shed 7 bases, with 8 bases lying between them. The CDR3 is CASSLGTDEQYF. CDR3 in DNA: TGTGCCAGCAGCTTAGGAACAGATGAGCAGTACTTC.

This chain uses TRBV9 with TRBJ2-7, with a weak D call TRBD2 (7 bases). There are 15 residues in the CDR3. Germline V gives CDR1 SGDLS, CDR2 YYNGEE. With 4 bases removed from V and 1 base from J, the gap between germline ends came to 15 bases. The CDR3 protein is CASSPEGGSSYEQYF. CDR3 nucleotides: TGTGCCAGCAGCCCCGAGGGGGGGAGTTCCTACGAGCAGTACTTC.